Below are 3 T cell receptor beta chains sequenced from a single sample in a study of shared clonotypes between healthy human individuals. Clones were read by immunoSEQ multiplex PCR, and TCRdb kept only the in-frame ones, dropping some. Of millions of clones listed, under 95% were seen once; the top ten hold over 1.5%. Naive CD8 populations comprised CD45RO-negative cells positively selected for CCR7, excluding terminally differentiated effector memory CD45RA+ cells. The sequenced sample was naive CD8+ T cells from PBMCs. These TCRs come from a man in his late teens or twenties in good health. Some clones in this sample may be carry-over from other donors' samples.

The V call is TRBV5-1, the J call TRBJ2-7, with 7 bases lining up with TRBD1. Germline trimming cut 0 bases from V and 0 bases from J; bases unmatched to any gene: 12. Germline CDR1 reads SGHRS; CDR2 reads YFSETQ. The length of the CDR3 is 18 residues. CDR3: CASSLGVKPGQISYEQYF. The CDR3 coding sequence is TGCGCCAGCAGCTTGGGGGTGAAACCGGGACAGATCTCCTACGAGCAGTACTTC.

The V and J genes are TRBV19 and TRBJ2-7, with D hard to call. V was pared by 6 bases and J by 0 bases, with 12 bases between. The CDR3 length is 14 residues. CDR1 and CDR2 from the germline V gene are LNHDA and SQIVND (reference sequence). The CDR3 reads CASREHQSSYEQYF. The CDR3 coding sequence is TGTGCCAGTAGAGAACATCAGTCCTCCTACGAGCAGTACTTC. Full variable domain (missing parts from reference TRBV19 and TRBJ2-7): DGGITQSPKYLFRKEGQNVTLSCEQNLNHDAMYWYRQDPGQGLRLIYYSQIVNDFQKGDIAEGYSVSREKKESFPLTVTSAQKNPTAFYLCASREHQSSYEQYFGPGTRLTVT.

The CDR3 DNA is TGCGCCAGCAGTCAATTAGGGACTCCCCAAGAGACCCAGTACTTC. It specifies CASSQLGTPQETQYF. The V gene is TRBV23-1, the J gene TRBJ2-5; perhaps TRBD2 as D (6 bases). TRBV23-1 belongs to the ORF category, with a function that is uncertain. V gave up 1 base and J gave up 1 base, with 10 bases separating them. There are 15 residues in the CDR3.